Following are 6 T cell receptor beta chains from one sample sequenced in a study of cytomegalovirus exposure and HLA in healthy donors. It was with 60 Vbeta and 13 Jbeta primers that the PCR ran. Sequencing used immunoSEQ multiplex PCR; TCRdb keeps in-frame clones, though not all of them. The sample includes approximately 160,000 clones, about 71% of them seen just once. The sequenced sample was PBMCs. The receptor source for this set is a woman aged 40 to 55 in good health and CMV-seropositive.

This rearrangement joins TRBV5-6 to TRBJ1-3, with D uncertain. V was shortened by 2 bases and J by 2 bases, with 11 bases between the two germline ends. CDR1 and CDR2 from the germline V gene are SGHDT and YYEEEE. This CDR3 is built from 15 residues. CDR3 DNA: TGTGCCAGCAGCTTTGCCAGGCAACCTGGAAACACCATATATTTT. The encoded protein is CASSFARQPGNTIYF.

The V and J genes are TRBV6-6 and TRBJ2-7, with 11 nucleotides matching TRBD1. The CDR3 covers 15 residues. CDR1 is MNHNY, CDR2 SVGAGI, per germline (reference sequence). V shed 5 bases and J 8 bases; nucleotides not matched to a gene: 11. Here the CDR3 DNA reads TGTGCCAGCAGTAGCCACGGGACAGGGGGTTACCAGCAGTACTTC. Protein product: CASSSHGTGGYQQYF.

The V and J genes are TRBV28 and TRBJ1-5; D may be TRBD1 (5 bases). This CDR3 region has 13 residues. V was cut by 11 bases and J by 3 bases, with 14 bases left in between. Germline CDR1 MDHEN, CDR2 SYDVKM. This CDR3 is CASGGGTNQPQHF. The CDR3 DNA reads TGTGCCTCTGGCGGGGGGACCAATCAGCCCCAGCATTTT.

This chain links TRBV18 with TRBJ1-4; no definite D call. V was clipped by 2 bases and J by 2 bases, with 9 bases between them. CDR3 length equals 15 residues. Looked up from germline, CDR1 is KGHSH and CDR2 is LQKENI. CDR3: CASSPSRETNEKLFF. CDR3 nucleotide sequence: TGTGCCAGCTCACCATCGCGGGAGACTAATGAAAAACTGTTTTTT.

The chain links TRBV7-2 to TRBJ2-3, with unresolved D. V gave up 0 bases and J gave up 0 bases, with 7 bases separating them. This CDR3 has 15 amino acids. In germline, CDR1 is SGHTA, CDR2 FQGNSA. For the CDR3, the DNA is TGTGCCAGCAGCTTAGCTGGGCAGAGCACAGATACGCAGTATTTT. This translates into CASSLAGQSTDTQYF. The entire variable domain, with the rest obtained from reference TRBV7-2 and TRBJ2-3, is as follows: GAGVSQSPSNKVTEKGKDVELRCDPISGHTALYWYRQSLGQGLEFLIYFQGNSAPDKSGLPSDRFSAERTGGSVSTLTIQRTQQEDSAVYLCASSLAGQSTDTQYFGPGTRLTVL.

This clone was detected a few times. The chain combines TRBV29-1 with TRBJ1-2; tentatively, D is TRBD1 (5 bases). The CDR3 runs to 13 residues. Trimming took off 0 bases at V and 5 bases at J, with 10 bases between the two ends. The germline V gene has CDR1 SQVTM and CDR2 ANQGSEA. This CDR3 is CSVEEEDRYGYTF. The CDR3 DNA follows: TGCAGCGTTGAAGAGGAAGACAGATATGGCTACACCTTC.